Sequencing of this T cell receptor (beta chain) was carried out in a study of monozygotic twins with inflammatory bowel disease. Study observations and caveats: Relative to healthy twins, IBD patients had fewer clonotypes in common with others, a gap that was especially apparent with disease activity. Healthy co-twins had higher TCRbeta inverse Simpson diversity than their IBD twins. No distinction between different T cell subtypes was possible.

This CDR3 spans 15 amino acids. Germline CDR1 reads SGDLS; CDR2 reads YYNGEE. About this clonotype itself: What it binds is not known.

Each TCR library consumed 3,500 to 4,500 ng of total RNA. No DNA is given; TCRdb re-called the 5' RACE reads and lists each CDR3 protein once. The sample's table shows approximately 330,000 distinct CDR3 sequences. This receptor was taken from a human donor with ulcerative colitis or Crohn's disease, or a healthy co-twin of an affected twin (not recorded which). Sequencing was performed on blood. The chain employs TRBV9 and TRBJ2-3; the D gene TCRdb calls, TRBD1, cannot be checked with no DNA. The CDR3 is CASSVVFGTADTQYF. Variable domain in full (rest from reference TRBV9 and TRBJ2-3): DSGVTQTPKHLITATGQRVTLRCSPRSGDLSVYWYQQSLDQGLQFLIQYYNGEERAKGNILERFSAQQFPDLHSELNLSSLELGDSALYFCASSVVFGTADTQYFGPGTRLTVL.